Shown below are 32 T cell receptor beta chains from a single sample sequenced in a study of blood T cell repertoires in COVID-19. Assay used: immunoSEQ multiplex PCR; TCRdb lists only in-frame clones, some missing. The sample lists about 170,000 clones, roughly 84% occurring once. The sample taken for sequencing was peripheral blood. The receptor source for this set is a man aged 65-85 years with active or convalescent COVID-19.

In DNA form, the CDR3 reads TGTGCCTGGAGTCGGACTTTTGAAGCTTTCTTT. It yields the protein CAWSRTFEAFF. The chain uses TRBV30 and TRBJ1-1, with no clear D. With 2 bases removed from V and 7 bases from J, the gap between germline ends came to 8 bases. This CDR3 has 11 amino acids. Per the germline V gene, CDR1 is GTSNPN and CDR2 is SVGIG (reference sequence).

This chain links TRBV20-1 with TRBJ2-7; D remains ambiguous. Germline lookup yields CDR1 DFQATT and CDR2 SNEGSKA (reference sequence). Trimming removed 6 bases at V and 5 bases at J, with 11 bases between. This CDR3 spans 11 amino acids. In DNA form, the CDR3 reads TGCAGTGCCGCGGTCCTGCACGAGCAGTACTTC. It specifies CSAAVLHEQYF.

This clone came up once. The CDR3 DNA reads TGTGCCAGCAGCTTAGACACCGTACGAGCAGCGGGCGGCTACACCTTC. This sequence encodes CASSLDTVRAAGGYTF. V gene TRBV11-2 combines with J gene TRBJ1-2; D unclear. CDR1 is SGHAT, CDR2 FQNNGV, per germline. The CDR3 sequence is 16 residues long. Trimming pared 0 bases from V and 8 bases from J, leaving 19 bases between.

V and J are TRBV20-1 and TRBJ2-2, with TRBD2 matching 7 bases. The germline CDR1 and CDR2 sequences are DFQATT and SNEGSKA (reference sequence). Trimming cost V 3 bases and J 7 bases; bases outside gene matches: 11. The CDR3 runs to 15 residues. The CDR3: CSASAGREFSGELFF. DNA of the CDR3: TGCAGTGCTAGTGCGGGGAGGGAGTTTAGCGGGGAGCTGTTTTTT.

The chain recombines TRBV6-2 or TRBV6-3 with TRBJ2-4; 8 bases agree with TRBD1. Germline V CDR1 and CDR2: MNHEY, SVGEGT. J gave up 4 bases and V 0 bases, and 5 bases lay outside the gene matches. The CDR3 loop spans 16 amino acids. The CDR3 DNA follows: TGTGCCAGCAGTTACTCCGGGACAGGACAGAAAAACATTCAGTACTTC. Its protein product is CASSYSGTGQKNIQYF.

J is TRBJ2-2 and V is TRBV11-2; 13 bases fit TRBD2. V lost 1 base, J lost 4 bases, and 6 bases stayed unmatched. This CDR3 is built from 18 residues. The germline CDR1 and CDR2 sequences are SGHAT and FQNNGV. The CDR3 DNA is TGTGCCAGCAGCTTAGGGACTAGCGGGAGTAGGCCCACCGGGGAGCTGTTTTTT. It specifies CASSLGTSGSRPTGELFF. Complete variable domain (other parts from reference TRBV11-2 and TRBJ2-2): EAGVAQSPRYKIIEKRQSVAFWCNPISGHATLYWYQQILGQGPKLLIQFQNNGVVDDSQLPKDRFSAERLKGVDSTLKIQPAKLEDSAVYLCASSLGTSGSRPTGELFFGEGSRLTVL.

This sequence joins TRBV19 and TRBJ2-1, with a possible D match to TRBD2 (7 bases). Germline CDR1 is LNHDA and CDR2 is SQIVND (reference sequence). V lost 5 bases, J lost 4 bases, and 15 bases lay in between. The CDR3 has 15 residues. The CDR3 nucleotides are TGTGCCAGTAGTGAGGGGGGGCCTTTATACAATGAGCAGTTCTTC. This sequence encodes CASSEGGPLYNEQFF.

The CDR3 DNA reads TGTGCCAGTAGTTTTTACCCAGGTCAAGGTGGGGAGCTGTTTTTT. It codes for CASSFYPGQGGELFF. The chain joins TRBV19 to TRBJ2-2, with D hard to call. Trimming took 5 bases from V and 8 from J, leaving 18 bases between them. The CDR3 sequence is 15 residues long. Germline loops: CDR1 LNHDA, CDR2 SQIVND (reference sequence).

This chain joins TRBV5-1 and TRBJ1-1; D gene ambiguous. Per germline, CDR1 SGHRS and CDR2 YFSETQ. Trimming took 4 bases from V and 1 from J, leaving 8 bases between them. This CDR3 contains 13 residues. CDR3 in amino acids: CASSARQNTEAFF. CDR3 nucleotide sequence: TGCGCCAGCAGCGCCCGACAGAACACTGAAGCTTTCTTT.

This clone appeared a single time. CDR3 DNA sequence: TGCGCCAGCAGCGCTGGGACACCGAGCTCCTACGAGCAGTACTTC. Its protein product is CASSAGTPSSYEQYF. J is TRBJ2-7 and V is TRBV5-1, with D perhaps TRBD1 (6 bases). The CDR3 spans 15 residues. The V and J ends lost 4 bases and 0 bases respectively, with 14 bases between them. Germline V lookup: CDR1 SGHRS, CDR2 YFSETQ.

The chain recombines TRBV27 with TRBJ2-5; D is unclear. CDR1 and CDR2 (germline): MNHEY, SMNVEV (reference sequence). This CDR3 has 14 residues. The ends were cut back, 3 bases at V and 7 bases at J, with 15 bases in the middle. DNA of the CDR3: TGTGCCAGCAGTTTTGCAGGAAAAGTTGGGACCCAGTACTTC. Amino acids: CASSFAGKVGTQYF.

With regard to this clone: This specimen includes other DNA sequences encoding the same CDR3. The chain has TRBV11-3 and TRBJ1-1; D gene unclear. Trimming pared 0 bases from V and 5 bases from J, leaving 7 bases between. Germline CDR1 and CDR2: SGHNT and YENEEA. The CDR3 consists of 13 residues. The CDR3 region is CASSLDRRTEAFF. CDR3 coding DNA: TGTGCCAGCAGCTTAGACCGGCGGACTGAAGCTTTCTTT.

The rearrangement uses TRBV4-3 and TRBJ1-2; no definite D call. In germline, CDR1 is LGHNA, CDR2 YSLEER. The CDR3 covers 14 residues. V shed 0 bases and J shed 8 bases, with 13 bases lying between them. CDR3 sequence (DNA): TGCGCCAGCAGCCAAGATCGAGCTCGAGTAGGCTACACCTTC. Translated, it gives CASSQDRARVGYTF.

The chain carries TRBV2 and TRBJ1-5; D perhaps matches TRBD1 (5 bases). The germline V gene has CDR1 SNHLY and CDR2 FYNNEI. CDR3 length: 14 residues. V lost 5 bases and J lost 5, with 13 bases in between. In nucleotides, the CDR3 is TGTGCCAGCAGTCGGGGGATGGGAGATCAGCCCCAGCATTTT. This encodes CASSRGMGDQPQHF.

This clone was observed once. This rearrangement joins TRBV30 to TRBJ1-1; D gene ambiguous. Trimming shortened V by 0 bases and J by 0 bases, and 5 bases separated the two germline ends. CDR1 is GTSNPN, CDR2 SVGIG, per germline (reference sequence). This CDR3 has 13 amino acids. CDR3 DNA: TGTGCCTGGAGTGTTCGGGTGAACACTGAAGCTTTCTTT. As protein: CAWSVRVNTEAFF.

The V call is TRBV28, the J call TRBJ2-3; maybe TRBD1 (5 bases). Germline-derived CDR1 and CDR2 are MDHEN and SYDVKM. V dropped 1 base and J dropped 8 bases, with 13 bases sitting between them. CDR3 length equals 14 residues. DNA for the CDR3: TGTGCCAGCAGTTTATACCAGCCTGGGGCTACGCAGTATTTT. This translates into CASSLYQPGATQYF.

V usage is TRBV28 and J usage is TRBJ1-6; weak D call: TRBD1 (6 bases). The CDR3 length is 14 residues. Trimming removed 7 bases from V and 9 bases from J, with 16 bases in between. Germline lookup yields CDR1 MDHEN and CDR2 SYDVKM. CDR3 sequence: CASTFTGSFSPLHF. CDR3 DNA: TGTGCCAGCACCTTTACAGGGTCGTTTTCACCCCTCCACTTT.

On this clone itself: The same CDR3 also results from other DNA sequences found in this sample. The V and J genes are TRBV14 and TRBJ1-2; a weak D match, TRBD1 (6 bases). V shed 1 base and J shed 11 bases, with 20 bases lying between them. The CDR3 is made up of 15 amino acids. The germline V gene has CDR1 SGHDN and CDR2 FVKESK. In DNA form, the CDR3 reads TGTGCCAGCAGCCAAGGCTATACTGCAGGGGAAGGTTACACCTTC. This gives the protein CASSQGYTAGEGYTF.

The CDR3 sequence is CASSPEALYEQYF. DNA for the CDR3: TGCGCCAGCAGCCCTGAAGCTCTCTACGAGCAGTACTTC. The rearrangement links TRBV5-1 to TRBJ2-7, with D unresolved. V lost 4 bases and J 3 bases, leaving 11 bases between the germline ends. The CDR3 is 13 residues long. Germline loops: CDR1 SGHRS, CDR2 YFSETQ.

This chain joins TRBV24-1 and TRBJ2-2, with a tentative D call TRBD2 (6 bases). Per the germline V gene, CDR1 is KGHDR and CDR2 is SFDVKD. V was shortened by 9 bases and J by 9 bases, with 10 bases between the two germline ends. The CDR3 covers 11 residues. The CDR3: CATGRGRELFF. The CDR3 nucleotides read TGTGCCACCGGGCGGGGTCGGGAGCTGTTTTTT.

This sequence joins TRBV7-2 and TRBJ2-7, with TRBD1 matching 8 bases. The V gene end was trimmed by 0 bases and the J gene end by 6 bases; junction bases not matched to a gene: 7. Germline V CDR1 and CDR2: SGHTA, FQGNSA. The CDR3 consists of 15 residues. The CDR3 DNA reads TGTGCCAGCAGCTTAGCGGGGGACAGGAGAGGCGAGCAGTACTTC. It translates to CASSLAGDRRGEQYF.

The V call is TRBV7-2, the J call TRBJ2-1; D is perhaps TRBD1 (6 bases). V dropped 2 bases and J dropped 1 base, with 9 bases sitting between them. This CDR3 spans 15 amino acids. Looked up from germline, CDR1 is SGHTA and CDR2 is FQGNSA. The CDR3 here is CASSLSQGSYNEQFF. The CDR3 coding sequence is TGTGCCAGCAGCTTATCCCAGGGGTCCTACAATGAGCAGTTCTTC.

This clone showed up just once. The rearrangement joins TRBV28 to TRBJ1-2; no definite D call. With 5 bases removed from V and 4 bases from J, the gap between germline ends came to 14 bases. Germline V gene data show CDR1 as MDHEN and CDR2 as SYDVKM. The CDR3 is 14 amino acids. For the CDR3, the DNA is TGTGCCAGCAGTCCTCCTGGCCGAACCTATGGCTACACCTTC. As protein: CASSPPGRTYGYTF.

The V and J genes are TRBV18 and TRBJ1-5, with D possibly being TRBD1 (5 bases). V was shortened by 3 bases and J by 4 bases, with 13 bases between the two germline ends. Per germline, CDR1 KGHSH and CDR2 LQKENI. The CDR3 loop spans 15 amino acids. The CDR3 nucleotides read TGTGCCAGCTCACCGACCGGGGGTTTGAATCAGCCCCAGCATTTT. Amino acids: CASSPTGGLNQPQHF. Looking up the rest from reference TRBV18 and TRBJ1-5 gives the full variable domain: NAGVMQNPRHLVRRRGQEARLRCSPMKGHSHVYWYRQLPEEGLKFMVYLQKENIIDESGMPKERFSAEFPKEGPSILRIQQVVRGDSAAYFCASSPTGGLNQPQHFGDGTRLSIL.

This rearrangement joins TRBV6-6 to TRBJ2-3; TRBD1 aligns across 11 bases. The CDR3 runs to 16 residues. V was clipped by 6 bases and J by 2 bases; unmatched bases: 7. Germline CDR1 is MNHNY and CDR2 is SVGAGI (reference sequence). CDR3 protein: CASSKPGQGVTDTQYF. DNA of the CDR3: TGTGCCAGCAGCAAGCCGGGACAGGGGGTCACAGATACGCAGTATTTT.

The count of this clone is one. This chain links TRBV6-5 with TRBJ1-6; D call uncertain. The CDR3 extends over 15 amino acids. The germline gives CDR1 MNHEY, CDR2 SVGAGI. Between the trimmed V and J ends, which lost 8 bases and 2 bases, there was a span of 13 bases. CDR3 residues: CASQPGMAYNSPLHF. In DNA, the CDR3 is TGTGCCAGCCAGCCGGGAATGGCCTATAATTCACCCCTCCACTTT.

The chain links TRBV7-2 to TRBJ1-6; tentatively, D is TRBD1 (6 bases). Germline V gives CDR1 SGHTA, CDR2 FQGNSA. V gave up 2 bases and J gave up 5 bases, with 7 bases separating them. The CDR3 spans 14 residues. Written as DNA, the CDR3 is TGTGCCAGCAGCTTACACAGGGATAATTCACCCCTCCACTTT. Amino acids: CASSLHRDNSPLHF.

The chain has TRBV7-2 and TRBJ2-1, with TRBD2 matching over 12 bases. Per germline, CDR1 SGHTA and CDR2 FQGNSA. The CDR3 length is 15 residues. The trim removed 3 bases at V and 5 bases at J, leaving 2 bases unmatched. For the CDR3, the DNA is TGTGCCAGCAGCTTGAGGACTAGCGGGAACAATGAGCAGTTCTTC. This encodes CASSLRTSGNNEQFF.

This clone was seen only a few times. The CDR3 loop is CASSSSPGTETQYF. In nucleotides, the CDR3 is TGTGCCAGCAGCTCATCCCCGGGAACGGAGACCCAGTACTTC. The chain is built from TRBV7-3 and TRBJ2-5; TRBD2 might be the D (5 bases). This CDR3 has 14 amino acids. Germline V gene sequence: CDR1 SGHTA, CDR2 FQGTGA. Trimming shortened V by 4 bases and J by 5 bases, and 14 bases separated the two germline ends.

This clone was recorded a few times. This rearrangement joins TRBV12-1 to TRBJ2-7; TRBD2, the D gene given by the table, was not confirmed from the DNA. TRBV12-1 is deemed a pseudogene. This CDR3 spans 13 amino acids. The DNA for the CDR3 is TGTGCCAGCAGCGGTTCGGGGGGTTACGAGCAGTACTTC. Protein sequence: CASSGSGGYEQYF.

The chain couples TRBV7-3 to TRBJ2-2, with unresolved D. V dropped 5 bases and J dropped 5 bases, with 9 bases sitting between them. Germline V CDR1 and CDR2: SGHTA, FQGTGA. The CDR3 extends over 13 amino acids. The DNA for the CDR3 is TGTGCCAGCAGCCGATCCGGGACCGGGGAGCTGTTTTTT. Its translation is CASSRSGTGELFF.

V is TRBV6-5 and J is TRBJ2-7, with 7 bases fitting TRBD2. The germline V gene has CDR1 MNHEY and CDR2 SVGAGI. This CDR3 contains 15 residues. With 6 bases clipped from V and 3 bases from J, the junction kept 11 bases outside the gene matches. This chain's CDR3 is CASRGGGRRLYEQYF. Written as DNA, the CDR3 is TGTGCCAGCAGGGGCGGGGGACGGAGACTCTACGAGCAGTACTTC.